Reported below is one T cell receptor (beta chain). The antigen remains undetermined. The study amplified TCR beta CDR3 regions using RNA transcripts. RT-PCR in the first round used HTBI primers; a second-round multiplex PCR followed. Each CDR3 protein is one row after TCRdb ran MiXCR on the multiplex PCR reads. The sample shows about 640,000 distinct CDR3 sequences, roughly 39% of them seen only once. The sample belongs to a study of Graves' ophthalmopathy and Graves' hyperthyroidism. General study findings and limits: Classification of ophthalmopathy versus stable hyperthyroidism by a 13-signature model yielded around 90% sensitivity and roughly 81% specificity.

Germline CDR1 ENHRY, CDR2 SYGVKD. V lost 6 bases, J lost 1 base, and 8 bases stayed unmatched. This CDR3 has 16 amino acids. The V gene is TRBV10-3, the J gene TRBJ1-1; 10 bases agree with TRBD1. Sequenced sample: peripheral blood. This sequence was found in an adult man with Graves' ophthalmopathy. The CDR3 spells CAISVGQGEPNTEAFF. The CDR3 DNA is TGTGCCATCAGCGTCGGACAGGGGGAACCGAACACTGAAGCTTTCTTT.